This TCR beta chain was recovered during a study of response to subunit inactivated influenza vaccine. This clonotype was seen at least ten times. TCRdb re-called the RT-PCR reads through MiXCR, storing one row per CDR3 protein. The sample has about 570,000 distinct CDR3 sequences; roughly 12% are singletons. The data were also submitted as part of a second study, on T cells expressing NK-cell markers. From that second work: Libraries used 5'RACE template switching adding universal primer site and UMIs. The share of CD8+ T cells held by dominant NKG2C+ clonotypes was about 1.0-7.5% in more than 5 donors.

This sequence originates from a man over 45 who received an inactivated influenza vaccine. The sample consisted of PBMCs from blood, taken on the day of vaccination.

The CDR3 DNA sequence: TGTGCCAGCAGCTTCACGGGAGCTCGCACAGATACGCAGTATTTT. Protein product: CASSFTGARTDTQYF. This chain links TRBV7-3 with TRBJ2-3; a weak D match, TRBD2 (6 bases). V lost 3 bases and J lost 1, with 11 bases in between. CDR3 length equals 15 residues. The germline gives CDR1 SGHTA, CDR2 FQGTGA.